The source of this T cell receptor (beta chain) is a study of T cells after posttransplantation cyclophosphamide. This CDR3 is built from 13 residues. Trimming stripped 8 bases from V and 2 bases from J, with 14 bases between. Germline V lookup: CDR1 SGHRS, CDR2 YFSETQ. As regards this clone: The antigen remains unidentified.

Data came from immunoSEQ multiplex PCR; TCRdb stores just in-frame clones and leaves some out. This sample carries 25,000 to 35,000 clones, none of them present only once. Findings and caveats of the study: Later post-transplant blood repertoires were often dominated by donor CD8+ memory clones. After PTCy, TRB diversity resembled that of CNI/methotrexate controls. Tissue-infiltrating T cells from skin or gut overlapped little with blood T cells.

The V and J genes are TRBV5-1 and TRBJ2-7; D perhaps matches TRBD2 (5 bases). The receptor's source is a woman in her fifties or sixties in good health, CMV-negative, and a related stem cell transplant donor. Sequenced input: PBMCs. Here the CDR3 DNA reads TGCGCCAGTTCCCGACCCGGGGCCTACGAGCAGTACTTC. It specifies CASSRPGAYEQYF.